The 5 T cell receptor beta chains below were found in one sample sequenced in a study of vaccination effects on CD4 cells after COVID-19. Their cognate antigens are unknown. The assay was immunoSEQ multiplex PCR, and TCRdb's table has in-frame clones only and misses some. The sample contains 15,000 or so clones, 78% of which appear only once. With the ViraFEST assay, the study expanded antigen-specific CD4+ T cells using viral peptide pools, then sequenced them. Culture proceeded for approximately 10 days, and CD4+ T cells were then isolated. Their SARS-CoV-2 infection, verified by PCR, occurred between March and December 2020. Every participant took two doses of the BNT162b2 or mRNA-1273 vaccine. Specimen: CD4+ T cells from PBMCs cultured with HCoV-NL63 spike peptides, collected after COVID-19 vaccination. The receptor source for this set is a human donor who had a prior SARS-CoV-2 infection.

J is TRBJ2-3 and V is TRBV29-1, with 13 bases that match TRBD2. The ends lost 6 bases at V and 7 bases at J; junction bases unmatched: 7. The CDR3 runs to 14 residues. Germline V gives CDR1 SQVTM, CDR2 ANQGSEA. This CDR3 is CSVLGLAGVYTQYF. The CDR3 DNA reads as TGCAGCGTCCTAGGACTAGCGGGAGTTTATACGCAGTATTTT.

The rearrangement links TRBV7-8 to TRBJ2-1; tentatively, D is TRBD1 or TRBD2 (5 bases each). Per germline, CDR1 SGHVS and CDR2 FQNEAQ. CDR3 length: 13 amino acids. Trimming pared 2 bases from V and 8 bases from J, leaving 10 bases between. The CDR3 DNA reads TGTGCCAGCAGCTTACTAGCAGGGCATGAGCAGTTCTTC. The encoded protein is CASSLLAGHEQFF.

The genes are TRBV7-6 and TRBJ1-3, with D unclear. Germline-derived CDR1 and CDR2 are SGHVS and FNYEAQ. The CDR3 contains 17 residues. Trimming pared 2 bases from V and 2 bases from J, leaving 16 bases between. CDR3 nucleotides: TGTGCCAGCAGCTTAAGGGCCCAACTCTTGGCTGGAAACACCATATATTTT. Translation: CASSLRAQLLAGNTIYF.

A single count supports this clone. V gene TRBV28 combines with J gene TRBJ2-7, with 7 bases fitting TRBD2. Losses at the gene ends were 8 bases for V and 0 bases for J; bases not matched to a gene: 13. The germline V gene encodes CDR1 MDHEN and CDR2 SYDVKM. This CDR3 region has 16 residues. CDR3: CASCEPPGGLSYEQYF. CDR3 sequence (DNA): TGTGCCAGCTGCGAACCCCCGGGGGGACTCTCCTACGAGCAGTACTTC.

V is TRBV7-2 and J is TRBJ1-2, with 10 positions matching TRBD1. The CDR3 runs to 15 residues. In germline, CDR1 is SGHTA, CDR2 FQGNSA. Germline trimming cut 1 base from V and 5 bases from J; bases unmatched to any gene: 4. CDR3: CASSLGTGGGYGYTF. The CDR3 DNA reads TGTGCCAGCAGCTTAGGGACAGGGGGTGGGTATGGCTACACCTTC.